Listed below are T cell receptor beta chains from one sample, sequenced in a study of blood T cell repertoires in COVID-19. The protocol was immunoSEQ multiplex PCR, while the TCRdb copy is restricted to in-frame clones and leaves out a portion. This sample has approximately 260,000 clones, with 88% found just once. Sequences were obtained from peripheral blood. Every receptor here comes from a woman in her 70s with COVID-19, enrolled during active disease. Both conserved end residues are part of each CDR3. The order of the fields is D gene, J gene, V gene, clone size, CDR3 DNA, CDR3 protein. D genes are given only for firm matches. Clone size is given for some rows only: seen once, a few or many times, or a class if the clone is expanded.

d_gene: TRBD1
j_gene: TRBJ1-2
v_gene: TRBV30
abundance: -
CDR3nt: TGTGCCTGTGGACAGGGGATCTATGGCTACACCTTC
CDR3aa: CACGQGIYGYTF

d_gene: -
j_gene: TRBJ2-7
v_gene: TRBV11-3
abundance: -
CDR3nt: TGTGCCAGGAAAGGTGGGCAGGATTCCTACGAGCAGTACTTC
CDR3aa: CARKGGQDSYEQYF

d_gene: TRBD1
j_gene: TRBJ1-1
v_gene: TRBV11-3
abundance: few
CDR3nt: TGTGCCAGCAGCTTGGGACAGGTACAAACTGAAGCTTTCTTT
CDR3aa: CASSLGQVQTEAFF

d_gene: TRBD1
j_gene: TRBJ2-7
v_gene: TRBV28
abundance: -
CDR3nt: TGTGCCAGCAAATTCCGGGACAGGGGCTACGAGCAGTACTTC
CDR3aa: CASKFRDRGYEQYF

d_gene: -
j_gene: TRBJ2-1
v_gene: TRBV5-1
abundance: -
CDR3nt: TGCGCCAGCAGCTTTTCCCCAAAAAGCGGCAAAAACTACAATGAGCAGTTCTTC
CDR3aa: CASSFSPKSGKNYNEQFF

d_gene: -
j_gene: TRBJ2-1
v_gene: TRBV5-1
abundance: -
CDR3nt: TGCGCCAGCAGGAGGGGGCTGGGGGAGGCCGTCTACAATGAGCAGTTCTTC
CDR3aa: CASRRGLGEAVYNEQFF

d_gene: -
j_gene: TRBJ1-2
v_gene: TRBV10-3
abundance: -
CDR3nt: TGTGCCATCAGCCTTGAGTTAGGCAGGAACTATGGCTACACCTTC
CDR3aa: CAISLELGRNYGYTF

d_gene: TRBD1
j_gene: TRBJ1-1
v_gene: TRBV19
abundance: -
CDR3nt: TGTGCCAGTGGTTCCGACAGGGCCAACACTGAAGCTTTCTTT
CDR3aa: CASGSDRANTEAFF

d_gene: -
j_gene: TRBJ1-5
v_gene: TRBV6-6
abundance: once
CDR3nt: TGTGCCAGCAGTTACGGGAGGGAGGATCAGCCCCAGCATTTT
CDR3aa: CASSYGREDQPQHF

d_gene: TRBD1
j_gene: TRBJ2-7
v_gene: TRBV3-1/TRBV3-2
abundance: -
CDR3nt: TGTGCCAGCAGCCCATGGGACAGGGGTCCCTACGAGCAGTACTTC
CDR3aa: CASSPWDRGPYEQYF

d_gene: -
j_gene: TRBJ1-5
v_gene: TRBV28
abundance: -
CDR3nt: TGTGCCACCAGTTCACGACAGGCGTATAGCAATCAGCCCCAGCATTTT
CDR3aa: CATSSRQAYSNQPQHF

d_gene: TRBD1
j_gene: TRBJ1-1
v_gene: TRBV3-1/TRBV3-2
abundance: -
CDR3nt: TGTGCCAGCAGCTGGGACAGAGACACTGAAGCTTTCTTT
CDR3aa: CASSWDRDTEAFF

d_gene: TRBD2
j_gene: TRBJ2-3
v_gene: TRBV7-8
abundance: -
CDR3nt: TGTGCCAGCAGCGTAGCTCCGGGACTAGCGGGAGATACGCAGTATTTT
CDR3aa: CASSVAPGLAGDTQYF

d_gene: TRBD1
j_gene: TRBJ2-3
v_gene: TRBV19
abundance: -
CDR3nt: TGTGCCAGTAGTCCAGACAGGGGAACAGATACGCAGTATTTT
CDR3aa: CASSPDRGTDTQYF

d_gene: -
j_gene: TRBJ2-2
v_gene: TRBV4-1
abundance: -
CDR3nt: TGCGCCAGCGAATGGAGACAGGGAGGAACCGGGGAGCTGTTTTTT
CDR3aa: CASEWRQGGTGELFF

d_gene: -
j_gene: TRBJ2-7
v_gene: TRBV7-9
abundance: once
CDR3nt: TGTGCCAGCAGCTTAGTAGCGGAGATTTCCTACGAGCAGTACTTC
CDR3aa: CASSLVAEISYEQYF

d_gene: TRBD1
j_gene: TRBJ1-1
v_gene: TRBV28
abundance: -
CDR3nt: TGTGCCAGCTCGAGTGACAGGGCTTCGGTCACTGAAGCTTTCTTT
CDR3aa: CASSSDRASVTEAFF